Many counts were recorded for the clone carrying this T cell receptor beta chain. Its antigen is not identified. Described time point: healthy volunteer bleed at 2 weeks. Extraction yielded total RNA from whole blood (unfractionated). The record originates from a study of human T cells and chemical hapten exposure. Across the whole study: Across samples, TCR yields varied, mostly owing to small differences in pooled library volumes.

General study points: There was no change with DPC sensitization in TCRs above 1 in 1000 frequency.

Germline V CDR1 and CDR2: SGHVS, FNYEAQ. V was clipped by 5 bases and J by 3 bases, with 13 bases between them. The CDR3 is 15 residues long. The study's library attached unique molecular identifiers to single cDNA molecules. Original data processing: Sample TCR totals centred on a median of around 100,000, ranging roughly 23,224 to 700,000. Each CDR3 protein is one row after TCRdb ran MiXCR on the RACE reads. TCRdb's processing, not the study's, gives the V and J calls here. The table has 35,000 to 50,000 distinct CDR3 sequences, approximately 4.7% seen once; the top ten hold 1.5% to 2%. Sequencing was done on a sample of whole blood. The chain uses TRBV7-6 and TRBJ1-4; D is perhaps TRBD1 (5 bases). This receptor was taken from a female donor in good health. Some clones in this sample may be carry-over from other donors' samples. CDR3 in amino acids: CASSPRQKANEKLFF. Here the CDR3 DNA reads TGTGCCAGCAGCCCCCGACAGAAAGCTAATGAAAAACTGTTTTTT.